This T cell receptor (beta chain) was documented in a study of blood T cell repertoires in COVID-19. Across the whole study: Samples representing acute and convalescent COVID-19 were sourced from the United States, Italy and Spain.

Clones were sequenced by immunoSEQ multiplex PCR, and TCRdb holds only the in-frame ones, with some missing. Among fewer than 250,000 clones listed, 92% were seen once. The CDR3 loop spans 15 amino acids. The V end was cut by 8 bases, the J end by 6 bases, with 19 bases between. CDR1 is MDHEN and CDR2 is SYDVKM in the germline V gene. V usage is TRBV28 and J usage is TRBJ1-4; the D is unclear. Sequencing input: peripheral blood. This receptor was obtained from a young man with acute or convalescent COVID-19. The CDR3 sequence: CASLPSLTQDEKLFF. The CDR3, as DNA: TGTGCCAGCTTACCCTCCCTTACTCAGGATGAAAAACTGTTTTTT.